These 15 T cell receptor beta chains were all obtained from the same sample, sequenced in a study of shared clonotypes between healthy human individuals (dated by TCRdb to 2018 to 2020). The library was built by means of the immunoSEQ multiplex PCR assay. TCRdb holds this immuneACCESS table with in-frame rearrangements only. Some clones are missing; in checked studies, unresolved V genes explain under half, and the rest has no known cause. In this sample the table shows a few hundred thousand clones, around two thirds of which occur a single time. The biggest ten clones account for about 9.4% of the sample. Specimen: memory CD4+ T cells sorted from blood. Read against the paper, the sample's cell subset or site label means: CD45RA-negative fraction. The receptors stem from a man aged 25-45 years in good health.

The CDR3 region has the DNA TGCGCCAGCAGCTTGACGAGGACTACGCAGTATTTT. Amino acid sequence: CASSLTRTTQYF. The gene calls are TRBV5-1 and TRBJ2-3, with D unresolved. The CDR3 length is 12 residues. Trimming removed 1 base at V and 8 bases at J, with 8 bases between. Germline-derived CDR1 and CDR2 are SGHRS and YFSETQ.

The CDR3 DNA sequence: TGCGCCAGCACCGCCGGGACAGGGTATGGGCAGTTCTTC. It yields the protein CASTAGTGYGQFF. The chain has TRBV10-2 and TRBJ2-1; 9 nucleotides line up with TRBD1. The junction had 10 bases not matched to a gene; V was cut back by 7 bases and J by 12 bases. This CDR3 is built from 13 residues. Germline values: CDR1 WSHSY, CDR2 SAAADI.

The chain carries TRBV14 and TRBJ1-1; D is possibly TRBD1 (6 bases). V was pared by 5 bases and J by 1 base, with 8 bases between. The CDR3 covers 13 residues. Germline CDR1 SGHDN, CDR2 FVKESK. CDR3 region: CASSETGNTEAFF. CDR3 in DNA: TGTGCCAGCAGCGAGACAGGGAACACTGAAGCTTTCTTT.

Only a few counts were recorded for this clone. J is TRBJ1-1 and V is TRBV7-2; possibly TRBD1 for D (5 bases). This CDR3 is 15 amino acids long. CDR1 and CDR2 from the germline V gene are SGHTA and FQGNSA. Trimming pared 0 bases from V and 5 bases from J, leaving 13 bases between. The CDR3 here is CASSLAEGAGTEAFF. DNA for the CDR3: TGTGCCAGCAGCTTAGCGGAAGGGGCCGGAACTGAAGCTTTCTTT.

The rearrangement links TRBV5-1 to TRBJ2-7; 10 nucleotides agree with TRBD1. This CDR3 has 14 amino acids. V trimming: 0 bases; J trimming: 5 bases; junction bases outside the gene matches: 2. Germline assignment: CDR1 SGHRS and CDR2 YFSETQ. The CDR3 sequence is CASSLGDRGHEQYF. CDR3 nucleotide sequence: TGCGCCAGCAGCTTGGGGGACAGGGGCCACGAGCAGTACTTC.

The table lists this clone with a count of one. The chain combines TRBV7-9 with TRBJ1-2; TRBD1 is a possible D gene (5 bases). The CDR3 length is 12 residues. The germline V gene has CDR1 SEHNR and CDR2 FQNEAQ (reference sequence). V was clipped by 6 bases and J by 2 bases, with 7 bases between them. CDR3 nucleotides: TGTGCCAGCAGTCGGGGGAACTATGGCTACACCTTC. Encoded protein: CASSRGNYGYTF.

This clone showed up just once. Since a far larger clone is one base different, this is likely a read error. Other nucleotide sequences in the sample specify the same CDR3. This rearrangement joins TRBV4-1 to TRBJ2-2; no reliable D call. This CDR3 contains 13 residues. The germline gives CDR1 MGHRA, CDR2 YSYEKL. The ends were cut back, 0 bases at V and 6 bases at J, with 5 bases in the middle. The CDR3 region is CASSQDGAGELFF. DNA of the CDR3: TGCGCCAGCAGCCAAGATGGGGCCGGGGAGCTGTTTTTT.

The chain recombines TRBV28 with TRBJ2-3, with unresolved D. Per the germline V gene, CDR1 is MDHEN and CDR2 is SYDVKM. The CDR3 is 14 residues long. V was cut by 7 bases and J by 0 bases, with 11 bases left in between. The CDR3 loop reads CASKYGQSTDTQYF. CDR3 nucleotide sequence: TGTGCCAGCAAGTACGGGCAGAGCACAGATACGCAGTATTTT.

The rearrangement uses TRBV28 and TRBJ2-7, with D possibly being TRBD1 or TRBD2 (7 bases each). Trimming took 6 bases from V and 3 from J, leaving 21 bases between them. The CDR3 contains 16 residues. Germline CDR1 MDHEN, CDR2 SYDVKM. The CDR3, as DNA: TGTGCCAGCAGCGTGGGAGGGGGCGAGGTAATCTACGAGCAGTACTTC. It yields the protein CASSVGGGEVIYEQYF.

The chain joins TRBV7-3 to TRBJ2-1; D might be TRBD2 (5 bases). Germline CDR1 SGHTA, CDR2 FQGTGA. The CDR3 is made up of 14 amino acids. V was trimmed by 5 bases and J by 10 bases, leaving 18 bases between them. The CDR3 sequence: CASSPPGLRVEQFF. The CDR3 DNA follows: TGTGCCAGCAGCCCACCCGGGTTGCGGGTCGAGCAGTTCTTC.

This chain joins TRBV11-2 and TRBJ2-1, with D possibly matching TRBD2 (6 bases). V was clipped by 0 bases and J by 5 bases, with 11 bases between them. The CDR3 runs 15 residues. Per the germline V gene, CDR1 is SGHAT and CDR2 is FQNNGV. CDR3 sequence: CASSLDRLANNEQFF. The CDR3 DNA follows: TGTGCCAGCAGCTTAGATCGGCTAGCGAACAATGAGCAGTTCTTC.

J is TRBJ2-7 and V is TRBV7-2; D perhaps matches TRBD2 (5 bases). In germline, CDR1 is SGHTA, CDR2 FQGNSA. The CDR3 spans 14 residues. V lost 2 bases to trimming and J lost 5 bases, with 13 bases between them. The CDR3 DNA sequence: TGTGCCAGCAGCTTAACGCTAGCATCCAACGAGCAGTACTTC. This translates into CASSLTLASNEQYF.

This chain uses TRBV7-2 with TRBJ2-7; TRBD1 is a possible D gene (5 bases). The CDR3 length is 17 residues. CDR1 and CDR2 from the germline V gene are SGHTA and FQGNSA. V shed 2 bases and J shed 9 bases, with 26 bases lying between them. CDR3: CASSLLSPKFFQGWQYF. The DNA for the CDR3 is TGTGCCAGCAGCTTACTCAGTCCTAAGTTTTTTCAGGGATGGCAGTACTTC.

The chain couples TRBV7-9 to TRBJ2-2; maybe TRBD1 (5 bases). Germline-derived CDR1 and CDR2 are SEHNR and FQNEAQ (reference sequence). This CDR3 spans 14 amino acids. Trimming pared 1 base from V and 6 bases from J, leaving 9 bases between. The CDR3, as DNA: TGTGCCAGCAGCTTAGTTGTGGGGCCCGGGGAGCTGTTTTTT. It encodes CASSLVVGPGELFF.

This chain uses TRBV27 with TRBJ2-5; D may be TRBD2 (5 bases). The V gene lost 2 bases and the J gene lost 7 bases, with 11 bases spanning the gap. CDR1 and CDR2 (germline): MNHEY, SMNVEV (reference sequence). The CDR3 is made up of 13 amino acids. Here the CDR3 reads CASSLRLAGTQYF. The CDR3 nucleotides read TGTGCCAGCAGTTTAAGGCTAGCTGGGACCCAGTACTTC.